The 13 T cell receptor beta chains below were found in one sample sequenced in a study of T cells after posttransplantation cyclophosphamide (dated by TCRdb to 2015 to 2016). Library construction relied on the immunoSEQ multiplex PCR assay. TCRdb's version of the immuneACCESS table is confined to in-frame rearrangements and falls short of the full clone set. An unresolved V gene accounts for under half of the shortfall where checked; the remainder is of unknown origin. Present in this sample are 30,000 or so clones, around 90% of which were seen just once. The top ten clones comprise 15% of the sample. Specimen: PBMCs. Every receptor here comes from a woman aged 40 to 55 with a blood cancer, CMV-positive, and with a related stem cell donor.

Only one count was recorded for this clone. This chain joins TRBV28 and TRBJ1-1; the D gene is possibly TRBD1 (6 bases). The CDR3 loop spans 19 amino acids. From germline, CDR1 is MDHEN and CDR2 SYDVKM. V was clipped by 7 bases and J by 0 bases, with 27 bases between them. In DNA form, the CDR3 reads TGTGCCAGCAACCTTTTAGCGGGACAAGGATGGGCAATGAACACTGAAGCTTTCTTT. This codes for CASNLLAGQGWAMNTEAFF.

This rearrangement joins TRBV15 to TRBJ1-5; D is undetermined. The CDR3 contains 17 residues. Trimming left V 0 bases short and J 2 bases short, with 14 bases between. CDR1 and CDR2 from the germline V gene are LNHNV and YYDKDF (reference sequence). CDR3 nucleotides: TGTGCCACCAGCAGAGAAAGAGGCTCCACGGGCAATCAGCCCCAGCATTTT. It specifies CATSRERGSTGNQPQHF.

The chain uses TRBV12-5 and TRBJ1-2; TRBD1 might be the D (5 bases). The V and J ends lost 3 bases and 8 bases respectively, with 19 bases between them. CDR3 size: 15 residues. Germline CDR1 LGHNT, CDR2 FRNRAP. The CDR3 here is CASGFGGNGWSGYTF. CDR3 in DNA: TGTGCTAGTGGTTTCGGGGGAAATGGGTGGTCGGGCTACACCTTC.

This clone has only one observation. V usage is TRBV11-3 and J usage is TRBJ2-5; D is undetermined. V shed 5 bases and J shed 3 bases, with 10 bases lying between them. The CDR3 sequence is 13 residues long. Germline V gene data show CDR1 as SGHNT and CDR2 as YENEEA. CDR3 in amino acids: CASSRGSKETQYF. The DNA for the CDR3 is TGTGCCAGCAGCCGCGGATCCAAAGAGACCCAGTACTTC.

The chain links TRBV29-1 to TRBJ1-1; D unclear. The germline V gene encodes CDR1 SQVTM and CDR2 ANQGSEA. Trimming cost V 0 bases and J 3 bases, with 17 bases left between them. The CDR3 loop spans 16 amino acids. This chain's CDR3 is CSVEDIRQAPYTEAFF. CDR3 in DNA: TGCAGCGTTGAAGATATAAGGCAGGCGCCCTACACTGAAGCTTTCTTT.

The rearrangement links TRBV7-2 to TRBJ1-5; 8 bases are shared with TRBD1. CDR3 length: 15 residues. V was pared by 5 bases and J by 1 base, with 4 bases of the junction left unmatched. Germline V gives CDR1 SGHTA, CDR2 FQGNSA. CDR3 residues: CASSLDRASNQPQHF. In nucleotides, the CDR3 is TGTGCCAGCAGCCTGGACAGGGCCAGCAATCAGCCCCAGCATTTT.

This chain links TRBV7-9 with TRBJ2-5; D possibly corresponds to TRBD2 (5 bases). Germline V CDR1 and CDR2: SEHNR, FQNEAQ (reference sequence). There are 12 residues in the CDR3. Trimming removed 1 base from V and 5 bases from J, with 5 bases in between. The CDR3 loop reads CASSLGEETQYF. The DNA for the CDR3 is TGTGCCAGCAGCTTAGGGGAGGAGACCCAGTACTTC.

The V and J genes are TRBV5-4 and TRBJ1-4, with D perhaps TRBD1 (5 bases). The CDR3 covers 15 residues. The V end was cut by 4 bases, the J end by 6 bases, with 16 bases between. Germline V CDR1 and CDR2: SGHNT, YYREEE (reference sequence). The CDR3 protein is CASSPTAGLDEKLFF. In nucleotides, the CDR3 is TGTGCCAGCAGCCCGACAGCCGGGCTTGATGAAAAACTGTTTTTT.

The rearrangement uses TRBV7-2 and TRBJ2-6; 8 nucleotides line up with TRBD1. The CDR3 length is 19 residues. Germline V gene data show CDR1 as SGHTA and CDR2 as FQGNSA. J gave up 0 bases and V 2 bases, and 9 bases lay outside the gene matches. CDR3 coding DNA: TGTGCCAGCAGCTTACCCTATAGGGACAGGACCTCTGGGGCCAACGTCCTGACTTTC. Protein sequence: CASSLPYRDRTSGANVLTF.

This chain connects TRBV14 to TRBJ2-7; TRBD2 is a possible D gene (5 bases). Trimming took 4 bases from V and 3 from J, leaving 13 bases between them. The CDR3 is made up of 14 amino acids. Looked up from germline, CDR1 is SGHDN and CDR2 is FVKESK. The CDR3 loop reads CASSPRGLDYEQYF. DNA of the CDR3: TGTGCCAGCAGCCCCCGAGGGTTAGACTACGAGCAGTACTTC.

This clone has just one count. V usage is TRBV9 and J usage is TRBJ1-5; TRBD1 might be the D (5 bases). Deletions cut 3 bases from V and 1 base from J, with 17 bases between. The germline CDR1 and CDR2 sequences are SGDLS and YYNGEE. The CDR3 spans 17 residues. The CDR3 reads CASSADSDAKSNQPQHF. CDR3 bases: TGTGCCAGCAGCGCAGACAGCGACGCTAAGAGCAATCAGCCCCAGCATTTT.

CDR3 coding DNA: TGTGCCAGCAGCTTAGCTGGGGCTTACACCATATATTTT. This encodes CASSLAGAYTIYF. This chain connects TRBV7-2 to TRBJ1-3; weak D call: TRBD1 (5 bases). In germline, CDR1 is SGHTA, CDR2 FQGNSA. The CDR3 has 13 residues. Between the trimmed V and J ends, which lost 0 bases and 8 bases, there was a span of 8 bases.

This chain uses TRBV11-3 with TRBJ2-3; possibly TRBD1 for D (6 bases). Between the trimmed V and J ends, which lost 3 bases and 6 bases, there was a span of 13 bases. The CDR3 runs to 14 residues. Germline V gives CDR1 SGHNT, CDR2 YENEEA. CDR3: CASSFTGSSDTQYF. The CDR3 coding sequence is TGTGCCAGCAGCTTCACAGGGTCCTCGGATACGCAGTATTTT.